Below are 19 T cell receptor beta chains sequenced from a single sample in a study of CD8+ T cells in alopecia areata. Sequencing templates came from extracted RNA that was reverse transcribed into cDNA. Libraries were prepared by immunoSEQ multiplex PCR; TCRdb keeps only in-frame clonotypes and omits some of them. The sample consists of about 190,000 clones, approximately 59% of them appearing once. The source was CD4+ T cells sorted from blood, collected at week 0. These receptors originate from a human donor with alopecia areata.

This clone was detected once. This chain joins TRBV5-6 and TRBJ2-1; 10 bases map to TRBD1. This CDR3 contains 13 residues. Germline V gives CDR1 SGHDT, CDR2 YYEEEE. V was pared by 4 bases and J by 8 bases, with 3 bases of the junction left unmatched. The CDR3 protein is CASSGTGVYEQFF. DNA for the CDR3: TGTGCCAGCAGCGGGACAGGGGTGTATGAGCAGTTCTTC.

The chain has TRBV5-1 and TRBJ1-3, with 11 bases lining up with TRBD1. V lost 0 bases and J lost 0; bases outside the gene matches: 8. Looked up from germline, CDR1 is SGHRS and CDR2 is YFSETQ. This CDR3 is 19 amino acids long. Here the CDR3 reads CASSLGTGGSLSSGNTIYF. The CDR3 region has the DNA TGCGCCAGCAGCTTGGGGACAGGGGGCTCCTTGAGCTCTGGAAACACCATATATTTT. Full variable domain (remainder filled in from reference TRBV5-1 and TRBJ1-3): KAGVTQTPRYLIKTRGQQVTLSCSPISGHRSVSWYQQTPGQGLQFLFEYFSETQRNKGNFPGRFSGRQFSNSRSEMNVSTLELGDSALYLCASSLGTGGSLSSGNTIYFGEGSWLTVV.

The chain joins TRBV30 to TRBJ1-6, with D unresolved. Trimming pared 0 bases from V and 0 bases from J, leaving 9 bases between. The V gene's germline CDR1 is GTSNPN and CDR2 SVGIG (reference sequence). This CDR3 is built from 16 residues. Here the CDR3 DNA reads TGTGCCTGGAGTGTCACGGGGAGCTCCTATAATTCACCCCTCCACTTT. Translating gives CAWSVTGSSYNSPLHF. The full variable domain, in which reference TRBV30 and TRBJ1-6 provide the parts outside the CDR3, is SQTIHQWPATLVQPVGSPLSLECTVEGTSNPNLYWYRQAAGRGLQLLFYSVGIGQISSEVPQNLSASRPQDRQFILSSKKLLLSDSGFYLCAWSVTGSSYNSPLHFGNGTRLTVT.

This clone has just a few counts. This chain links TRBV30 with TRBJ2-2; D gene unclear. Trimming pared 5 bases from V and 6 bases from J, leaving 7 bases between. The CDR3 runs 11 residues. The germline V gene encodes CDR1 GTSNPN and CDR2 SVGIG (reference sequence). DNA of the CDR3: TGTGCCTGGGCCCGGTCCGGGGAGCTGTTTTTT. It is translated as CAWARSGELFF.

The rearrangement uses TRBV29-1 and TRBJ1-2; TRBD1 aligns across 8 bases. There are 12 residues in the CDR3. Germline V gene data show CDR1 as SQVTM and CDR2 as ANQGSEA. The V and J ends lost 3 bases and 4 bases, in that order; junction bases with no gene match: 1. The CDR3 spells CSVDRGPYGYTF. The CDR3 DNA reads as TGCAGCGTTGACAGGGGGCCCTATGGCTACACCTTC.

As DNA, the CDR3 is TGTGCCAGCAGCCCTAAGGGGGCACCCTATGGCTACACCTTC. Its protein product is CASSPKGAPYGYTF. The chain recombines TRBV7-9 with TRBJ1-2; 7 nucleotides align to TRBD1. The CDR3 runs 14 residues. The germline V gene encodes CDR1 SEHNR and CDR2 FQNEAQ (reference sequence). The trim removed 5 bases at V and 4 bases at J, leaving 7 bases unmatched.

This clone was seen a few times. The chain couples TRBV29-1 to TRBJ1-4; D unresolved. CDR3 size: 14 residues. Germline lookup yields CDR1 SQVTM and CDR2 ANQGSEA. V lost 6 bases and J 0 bases, leaving 11 bases between the germline ends. CDR3 in DNA: TGCAGCGTCCAACTGGGTGCAACTAATGAAAAACTGTTTTTT. Translated: CSVQLGATNEKLFF.

The chain is built from TRBV5-1 and TRBJ2-2; no reliable D call. The CDR3 covers 11 residues. Germline assignment: CDR1 SGHRS and CDR2 YFSETQ. V dropped 2 bases and J dropped 11 bases, with 7 bases sitting between them. For the CDR3, the DNA is TGCGCCAGCAGCTTAGAGTCTGAGCTGTTTTTT. Its translation is CASSLESELFF.

In nucleotides, the CDR3 is TGTGCCAGCAGTTACTCGCGGGGATACGAGCAGTACTTC. Protein product: CASSYSRGYEQYF. J is TRBJ2-7 and V is TRBV6-6; maybe TRBD2 (6 bases). The CDR3 length is 13 residues. The V and J ends lost 0 bases and 4 bases respectively, with 7 bases between them. Germline V lookup: CDR1 MNHNY, CDR2 SVGAGI (reference sequence).

This clone occurred a few times. This chain links TRBV2 with TRBJ1-1, with D possibly being TRBD1 (5 bases). The CDR3 has 15 amino acids. Trimming removed 9 bases from V and 1 base from J, with 18 bases in between. Germline V CDR1 and CDR2: SNHLY, FYNNEI. CDR3 sequence (DNA): TGTGCCAGTACATTTCAACGGGGGGGGAACACTGAAGCTTTCTTT. Translation gives CASTFQRGGNTEAFF.

The chain carries TRBV30 and TRBJ1-1; D is perhaps TRBD1 (5 bases). Germline V gene sequence: CDR1 GTSNPN, CDR2 SVGIG (reference sequence). The CDR3 length is 11 residues. The V end was cut by 4 bases, the J end by 6 bases, with 9 bases between. The DNA for the CDR3 is TGTGCCTGGACAGGGAGGGCTGAAGCTTTCTTT. Translating gives CAWTGRAEAFF.

The chain employs TRBV29-1 and TRBJ1-2, with D possibly being TRBD1 (5 bases). CDR1 SQVTM and CDR2 ANQGSEA come from the germline V gene. This CDR3 is built from 14 residues. V was shortened by 4 bases and J by 4 bases, with 16 bases between the two germline ends. The CDR3 reads CSVARGGEAYGYTF. In DNA form, the CDR3 reads TGCAGCGTTGCTAGGGGCGGGGAGGCCTATGGCTACACCTTC.

V gene TRBV2 combines with J gene TRBJ2-3; 11 bases are shared with TRBD2. Germline-derived CDR1 and CDR2 are SNHLY and FYNNEI. This CDR3 is built from 14 residues. Unmatched junction bases numbered 7, after V lost 9 bases and J lost 5 bases. This CDR3 is CASTKGLAGDTQYF. The CDR3 DNA follows: TGTGCCAGTACCAAAGGACTAGCGGGAGATACGCAGTATTTT.

The rearrangement joins TRBV7-9 to TRBJ2-7, with 7 bases matching TRBD2. This CDR3 has 12 residues. Germline lookup yields CDR1 SEHNR and CDR2 FQNEAQ (reference sequence). With V trimmed by 6 bases and J by 5 bases, 4 bases remained unmatched. The CDR3 DNA reads as TGTGCCAGCAGGGGAGGGGAGCACGAGCAGTACTTC. This encodes CASRGGEHEQYF. Variable domain in full (rest from reference TRBV7-9 and TRBJ2-7): DTGVSQNPRHKITKRGQNVTFRCDPISEHNRLYWYRQTLGQGPEFLTYFQNEAQLEKSRLLSDRFSAERPKGSFSTLEIQRTEQGDSAMYLCASRGGEHEQYFGPGTRLTVT.

This clone was counted a few times. This chain links TRBV6-5 with TRBJ1-5; perhaps TRBD1 as D (6 bases). CDR1 is MNHEY and CDR2 is SVGAGI in the germline V gene. The CDR3 contains 14 residues. Trimming removed 6 bases at V and 6 bases at J, with 15 bases between. CDR3 loop: CASRTGGQGQPQHF. In nucleotides, the CDR3 is TGTGCCAGCAGAACCGGGGGGCAGGGTCAGCCCCAGCATTTT.

The chain is built from TRBV6-5 and TRBJ1-1; D gene uncertain. The germline CDR1 and CDR2 sequences are MNHEY and SVGAGI. V was pared by 7 bases and J by 5 bases, with 11 bases between. The CDR3 is made up of 12 amino acids. The CDR3 loop is CASTSIQTEAFF. DNA of the CDR3: TGTGCCAGCACCTCGATACAGACTGAAGCTTTCTTT.

V gene TRBV11-3 combines with J gene TRBJ2-7, with 9 bases lining up with TRBD1. Trimming cost V 3 bases and J 4 bases; bases outside gene matches: 7. The germline CDR1 and CDR2 sequences are SGHNT and YENEEA. The CDR3 runs 15 residues. CDR3 sequence reads: CASSFGPGQGYEQYF. As DNA, the CDR3 is TGTGCCAGCAGCTTCGGTCCGGGACAGGGTTACGAGCAGTACTTC.

The chain links TRBV27 to TRBJ1-2, with TRBD1 matching over 9 bases. With 7 bases clipped from V and 6 bases from J, the junction kept 3 bases outside the gene matches. The CDR3 runs 12 residues. The V gene's germline CDR1 is MNHEY and CDR2 SMNVEV (reference sequence). The CDR3 DNA reads TGTGCCAGCAAGGACAGGGGTGATGGCTACACCTTC. Translation gives CASKDRGDGYTF.

The chain has TRBV10-3 and TRBJ1-2; the match to TRBD1 covers 9 bases. Trimming at V came to 8 bases and at J to 4 bases, leaving 8 bases not matched to a gene. The CDR3 loop spans 14 amino acids. Per the germline V gene, CDR1 is ENHRY and CDR2 is SYGVKD. The CDR3 DNA follows: TGTGCCATCGGCGCCGGGACAGGGACCTATGGCTACACCTTC. Its protein product is CAIGAGTGTYGYTF.